The 14 T cell receptor beta chains below were found in one sample sequenced in a study of beta chain features in type 1 diabetes. Every bit of the isolated RNA underwent reverse transcription, so sequencing read expressed TCRB transcripts. The assay was immunoSEQ multiplex PCR, and TCRdb's table has in-frame clones only and misses some. The data show more than 300,000 clones, with roughly 16% seen just once and under 0.02% held by the top ten. The sequencing input was naive CD4+ T cells from blood. All receptors derive from a woman aged 18-29 years in good health.

The sample holds a few counts of this clone. The chain is built from TRBV7-2 and TRBJ2-5; weak D call: TRBD2 (6 bases). Trimming pared 6 bases from V and 5 bases from J, leaving 13 bases between. CDR1 is SGHTA and CDR2 is FQGNSA in the germline V gene. This CDR3 is built from 13 residues. As DNA, the CDR3 is TGTGCCAGCAGACTTGGGGGGTTGGAGACCCAGTACTTC. Protein sequence: CASRLGGLETQYF.

The gene calls are TRBV11-2 and TRBJ2-1, with a tentative D call TRBD2 (6 bases). CDR1 and CDR2 from the germline V gene are SGHAT and FQNNGV. The CDR3 sequence is 17 residues long. V was trimmed by 5 bases and J by 1 base, leaving 18 bases between them. As DNA, the CDR3 is TGTGCCAGCAGCCCCGGACGGTTGGCGGGGTCCTACAATGAGCAGTTCTTC. Its protein product is CASSPGRLAGSYNEQFF.

This clone came up a few times. The CDR3 nucleotides read TGCAGCGTTGAAAGGGGTTGGAATGAGCAGTTCTTC. This gives the protein CSVERGWNEQFF. V gene TRBV29-1 combines with J gene TRBJ2-1; D is possibly TRBD1 (5 bases). Germline values: CDR1 SQVTM, CDR2 ANQGSEA. This CDR3 contains 12 residues. The V end was cut by 2 bases, the J end by 7 bases, with 9 bases between.

In this sample, this clone turned up a few times. Sequence at one end of the junction differs from germline and may be a read error. The chain carries TRBV7-9 and TRBJ2-5; tentative D call: TRBD2 (5 bases). CDR1 and CDR2 (germline): SEHNR, FQNEAQ (reference sequence). The length of the CDR3 is 16 residues. This chain's CDR3 is CASSVAIGQERETQYF. In nucleotides, the CDR3 is TGTGCCAGCAGCGTAGCTATCGGGCAGGAGCGGGAGACCCAGTACTTC.

The V call is TRBV19, the J call TRBJ2-6, with D possibly TRBD1 on 5 matching bases. Trimming removed 3 bases at V and 0 bases at J, with 12 bases between. The CDR3 extends over 17 amino acids. Germline V lookup: CDR1 LNHDA, CDR2 SQIVND (reference sequence). The CDR3 nucleotides read TGTGCCAGTAGTATCGGTACAGGACCCTCTGGGGCCAACGTCCTGACTTTC. Protein: CASSIGTGPSGANVLTF.

CDR3 loop: CASSSTISGTYNEQFF. The CDR3 bases are TGTGCCAGCAGCTCCACCATCAGCGGCACCTACAATGAGCAGTTCTTC. The chain uses TRBV11-2 and TRBJ2-1; D perhaps matches TRBD2 (5 bases). Germline V gene data show CDR1 as SGHAT and CDR2 as FQNNGV. The CDR3 length is 16 residues. The ends were cut back, 4 bases at V and 2 bases at J, with 15 bases in the middle.

This clone showed up just once. The chain combines TRBV9 with TRBJ2-7; D possibly corresponds to TRBD1 (5 bases). V shed 6 bases and J shed 0 bases, with 13 bases lying between them. Germline V gene sequence: CDR1 SGDLS, CDR2 YYNGEE. There are 14 residues in the CDR3. CDR3 sequence: CASMQGQSSYEQYF. The CDR3, as DNA: TGTGCCAGCATGCAGGGTCAGAGCTCCTACGAGCAGTACTTC. The whole variable domain, remainder taken from reference TRBV9 and TRBJ2-7, is DSGVTQTPKHLITATGQRVTLRCSPRSGDLSVYWYQQSLDQGLQFLIQYYNGEERAKGNILERFSAQQFPDLHSELNLSSLELGDSALYFCASMQGQSSYEQYFGPGTRLTVT.

This chain connects TRBV19 to TRBJ1-1; D remains unclear. The V end lost 5 bases, the J end lost 1 base, and 11 bases lay between the germline ends. Germline assignment: CDR1 LNHDA and CDR2 SQIVND (reference sequence). This CDR3 region has 14 residues. CDR3 sequence: CASSVTFGNTEAFF. The CDR3 bases are TGTGCCAGTAGTGTAACGTTCGGGAACACTGAAGCTTTCTTT.

The CDR3, as DNA: TGCAGCCATAAGGACAGGGACTTTCAGTACTTC. Translated: CSHKDRDFQYF. The chain uses TRBV29-1 and TRBJ2-7; TRBD1 matches 8 bases. Trimming at V came to 8 bases and at J to 10 bases, leaving 10 bases not matched to a gene. The CDR3 has 11 amino acids. CDR1 is SQVTM, CDR2 ANQGSEA, per germline.

This chain links TRBV5-1 with TRBJ2-1; 8 bases align to TRBD2. The CDR3 consists of 14 residues. Germline V CDR1 and CDR2: SGHRS, YFSETQ. Trimming cost V 6 bases and J 4 bases; bases outside gene matches: 6. The CDR3 DNA is TGCGCCAGCAACGGACTAGCAGATTACAATGAGCAGTTCTTC. Translated, it gives CASNGLADYNEQFF.

The chain carries TRBV28 and TRBJ2-7, with TRBD1 matching over 7 bases. V lost 6 bases, J lost 5 bases, and 10 bases stayed unmatched. Per germline, CDR1 MDHEN and CDR2 SYDVKM. The CDR3 length is 14 residues. Written as DNA, the CDR3 is TGTGCCAGCAGCCCCGGACAGGTGCTCGACGAGCAGTACTTC. Encoded protein: CASSPGQVLDEQYF.

This clone turned up a few times. The rearrangement uses TRBV10-3 and TRBJ1-5; TRBD1 agrees at 7 bases. Looked up from germline, CDR1 is ENHRY and CDR2 is SYGVKD. This CDR3 has 15 residues. With 0 bases clipped from V and 4 bases from J, the junction kept 3 bases outside the gene matches. The CDR3: CAISESTGSNQPQHF. In DNA, the CDR3 is TGTGCCATCAGTGAGTCGACAGGGAGTAATCAGCCCCAGCATTTT.

This clone was found a few times. This sequence joins TRBV28 and TRBJ1-5; TRBD1 matches 11 bases. The CDR3 length is 17 residues. Germline values: CDR1 MDHEN, CDR2 SYDVKM. With V trimmed by 6 bases and J by 7 bases, 14 bases remained unmatched. CDR3 in DNA: TGTGCCAGCAGCGTCCCGGGACAGGGGGGACGGCACCAGCCCCAGCATTTT. The encoded protein is CASSVPGQGGRHQPQHF.

This clone was counted between two and nine times. The chain combines TRBV27 with TRBJ2-1, with TRBD2 matching 13 bases. V gave up 6 bases and J gave up 6 bases; unmatched junction bases: 14. The CDR3 totals 18 residues. Germline lookup yields CDR1 MNHEY and CDR2 SMNVEV (reference sequence). For the CDR3, the DNA is TGTGCCAGCAGAACCCTCCCTCTCACTAGCGGGAGGGCCAATGAGCAGTTCTTC. It is translated as CASRTLPLTSGRANEQFF.